This T cell receptor (beta chain) was documented in a study of regulatory T cells in long-lasting Graves disease. Points from the study as a whole: Patients whose Graves' disease persisted exhibited lower TCR diversity than those newly diagnosed.

Time point in this sample: newly diagnosed GD, antithyroid drugs for less than 3 months. From RNA extracted from PBMCs, the TCR library was made. Those enrolled as patients came out of an endocrinology department in Xi'an, China. From germline, CDR1 is SGHTA and CDR2 FQGNSA. V was cut by 5 bases and J by 2 bases, with 19 bases left in between. The CDR3 sequence is 16 residues long. This clonotype came up many times. The antigen remains unidentified. Arm-PCR of CDR3 regions and iRepertoire HTBI primers were the basis on which TCR beta libraries were built. MiXCR, applied by TCRdb to the multiplex PCR reads, yields one record per CDR3 protein. The profile shows 530,000 or so distinct CDR3 sequences, approximately 15% of them singletons. In addition, the sample was reused for a study of T cells in Graves' hyperthyroidism and ophthalmopathy. As reported in that work: The model's output predicted ophthalmopathy at a median of 6.5 months prior to onset.

The gene calls are TRBV7-2 and TRBJ2-7; tentatively, D is TRBD1 or TRBD2 (5 bases each). The receptor's source is a man aged 25-45 years with Graves disease. The sequencing used peripheral blood mononuclear cells (PBMCs), collected at new diagnosis, from a patient treated with antithyroid drugs. CDR3 protein: CASSPTRETGTYEQYF. The CDR3 region has the DNA TGTGCCAGCAGCCCGACCCGGGAAACAGGAACCTACGAGCAGTACTTC.